This T cell receptor beta chain was recovered during a study of T-cell reconstitution after alpha-beta-depleted transplantation in children. The CDR3 has 14 amino acids. Trimming removed 7 bases from V and 4 bases from J, with 16 bases in between. The germline V gene encodes CDR1 MNHEY and CDR2 SVGEGT. This clonotype was counted a few times. Preparation of the TCRbeta library was carried out with unique molecular identifiers. TCRdb processed the PCR reads anew with MiXCR; each CDR3 protein has one entry. The table shows some 200,000 distinct CDR3 sequences, with 9.7% occurring only once. Sequenced here: PBMCs from the stem cell graft donor, sampled from the stem cell graft. This clonotype originated in a human donor who donated a stem cell graft to a child with SCID. V usage is TRBV6-2 or TRBV6-3 and J usage is TRBJ1-2, with D hard to call. CDR3 protein: CASKESGLPYGYTF. CDR3 nucleotides: TGTGCCAGCAAGGAGTCGGGCCTACCCTATGGCTACACCTTC.